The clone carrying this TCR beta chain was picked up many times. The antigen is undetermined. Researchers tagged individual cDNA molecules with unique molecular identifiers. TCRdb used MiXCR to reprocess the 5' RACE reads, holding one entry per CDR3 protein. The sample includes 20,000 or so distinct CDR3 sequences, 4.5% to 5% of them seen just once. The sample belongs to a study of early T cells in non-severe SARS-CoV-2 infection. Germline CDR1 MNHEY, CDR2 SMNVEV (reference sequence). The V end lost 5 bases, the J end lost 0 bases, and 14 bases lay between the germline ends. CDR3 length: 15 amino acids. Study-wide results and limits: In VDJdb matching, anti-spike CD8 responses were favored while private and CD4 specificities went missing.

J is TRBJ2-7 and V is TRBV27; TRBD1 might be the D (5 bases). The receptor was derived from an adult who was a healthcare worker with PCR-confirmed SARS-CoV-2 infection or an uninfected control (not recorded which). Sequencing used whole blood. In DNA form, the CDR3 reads TGTGCCAGCAGTCCAAAGGGGCCGAGCTCCTACGAGCAGTACTTC. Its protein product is CASSPKGPSSYEQYF.